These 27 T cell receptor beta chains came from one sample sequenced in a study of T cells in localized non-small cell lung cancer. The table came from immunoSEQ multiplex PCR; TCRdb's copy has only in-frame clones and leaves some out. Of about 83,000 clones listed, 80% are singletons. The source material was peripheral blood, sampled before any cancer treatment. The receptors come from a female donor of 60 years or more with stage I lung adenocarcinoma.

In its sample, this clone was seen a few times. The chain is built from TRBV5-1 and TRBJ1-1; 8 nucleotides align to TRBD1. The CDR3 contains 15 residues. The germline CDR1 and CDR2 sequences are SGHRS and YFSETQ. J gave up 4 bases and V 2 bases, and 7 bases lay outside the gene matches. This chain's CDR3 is CASSLQGGWVTEAFF. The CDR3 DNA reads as TGCGCCAGCAGCTTACAGGGGGGCTGGGTCACTGAAGCTTTCTTT.

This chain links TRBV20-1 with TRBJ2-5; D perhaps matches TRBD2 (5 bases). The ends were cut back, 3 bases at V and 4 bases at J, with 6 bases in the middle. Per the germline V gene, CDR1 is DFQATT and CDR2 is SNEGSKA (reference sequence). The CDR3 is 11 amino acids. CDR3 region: CSARRAETQYF. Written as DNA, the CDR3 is TGCAGTGCTAGGAGGGCAGAGACCCAGTACTTC.

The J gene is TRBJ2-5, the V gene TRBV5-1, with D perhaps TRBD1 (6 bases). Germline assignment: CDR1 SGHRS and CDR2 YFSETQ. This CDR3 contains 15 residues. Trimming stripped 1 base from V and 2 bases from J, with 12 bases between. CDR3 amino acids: CASSLLVGAQETQYF. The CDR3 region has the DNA TGCGCCAGCAGCTTGCTGGTGGGGGCTCAAGAGACCCAGTACTTC. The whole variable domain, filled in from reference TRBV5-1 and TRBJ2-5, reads KAGVTQTPRYLIKTRGQQVTLSCSPISGHRSVSWYQQTPGQGLQFLFEYFSETQRNKGNFPGRFSGRQFSNSRSEMNVSTLELGDSALYLCASSLLVGAQETQYFGPGTRLLVL.

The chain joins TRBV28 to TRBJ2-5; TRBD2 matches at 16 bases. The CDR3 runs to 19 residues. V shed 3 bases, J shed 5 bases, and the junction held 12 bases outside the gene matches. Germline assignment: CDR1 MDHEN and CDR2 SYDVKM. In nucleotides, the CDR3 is TGTGCCAGCAGTTTTTTAGGGACAGGGGGACTAGCGGGAGGGGAGACCCAGTACTTC. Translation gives CASSFLGTGGLAGGETQYF.

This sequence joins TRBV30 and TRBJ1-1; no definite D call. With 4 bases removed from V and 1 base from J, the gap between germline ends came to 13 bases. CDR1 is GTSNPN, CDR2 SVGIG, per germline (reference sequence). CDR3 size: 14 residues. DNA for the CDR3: TGTGCCTGGACCGCCTTAGGACCGAACACTGAAGCTTTCTTT. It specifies CAWTALGPNTEAFF.

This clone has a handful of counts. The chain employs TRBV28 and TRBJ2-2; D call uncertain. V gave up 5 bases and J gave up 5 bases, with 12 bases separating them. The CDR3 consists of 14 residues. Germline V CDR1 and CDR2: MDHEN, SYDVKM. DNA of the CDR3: TGTGCCAGCAGTCCGTCTAGGACGACCGGGGAGCTGTTTTTT. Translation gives CASSPSRTTGELFF.

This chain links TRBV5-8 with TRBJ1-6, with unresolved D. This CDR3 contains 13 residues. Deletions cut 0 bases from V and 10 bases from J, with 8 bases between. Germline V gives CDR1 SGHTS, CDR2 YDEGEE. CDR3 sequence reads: CASSLVRGSPLHF. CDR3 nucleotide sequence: TGTGCCAGCAGCTTGGTTCGGGGATCACCCCTCCACTTT.

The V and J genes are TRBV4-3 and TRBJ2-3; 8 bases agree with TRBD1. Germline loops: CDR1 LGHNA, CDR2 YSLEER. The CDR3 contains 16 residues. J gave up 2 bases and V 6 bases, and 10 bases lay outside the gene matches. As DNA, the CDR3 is TGCGCCAGCAGTCCTATGACAGGGGACCCCACAGATACGCAGTATTTT. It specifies CASSPMTGDPTDTQYF.

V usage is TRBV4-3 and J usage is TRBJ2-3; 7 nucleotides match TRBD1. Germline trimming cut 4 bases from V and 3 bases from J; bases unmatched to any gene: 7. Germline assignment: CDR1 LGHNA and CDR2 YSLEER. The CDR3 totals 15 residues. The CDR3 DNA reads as TGCGCCAGCAGCCCTGGGACAGCGTTAACAGATACGCAGTATTTT. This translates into CASSPGTALTDTQYF.

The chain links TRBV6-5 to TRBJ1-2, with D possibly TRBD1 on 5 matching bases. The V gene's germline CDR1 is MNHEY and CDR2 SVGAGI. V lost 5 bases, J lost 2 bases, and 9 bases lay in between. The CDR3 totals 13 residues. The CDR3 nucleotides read TGTGCCAGCAGTGTCGGGGCGAACTATGGCTACACCTTC. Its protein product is CASSVGANYGYTF.

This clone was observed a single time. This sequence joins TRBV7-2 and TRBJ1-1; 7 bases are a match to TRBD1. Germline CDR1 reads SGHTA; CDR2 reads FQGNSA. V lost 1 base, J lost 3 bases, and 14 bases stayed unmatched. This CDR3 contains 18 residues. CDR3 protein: CASSLVPLTRDRYTEAFF. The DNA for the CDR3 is TGTGCCAGCAGCTTAGTCCCTTTAACCCGGGACAGATACACTGAAGCTTTCTTT.

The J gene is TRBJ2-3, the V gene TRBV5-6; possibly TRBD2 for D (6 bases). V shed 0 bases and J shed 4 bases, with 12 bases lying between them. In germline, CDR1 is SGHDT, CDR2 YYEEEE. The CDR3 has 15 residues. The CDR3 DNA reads TGTGCCAGCAGCTTGGGCGGGGCGGCTGCAGATACGCAGTATTTT. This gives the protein CASSLGGAAADTQYF.

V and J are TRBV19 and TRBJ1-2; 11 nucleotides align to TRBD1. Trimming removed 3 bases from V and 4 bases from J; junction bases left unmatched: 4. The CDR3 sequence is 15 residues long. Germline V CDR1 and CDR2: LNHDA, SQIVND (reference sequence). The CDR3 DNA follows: TGTGCCAGTAGTATCGGAGGACAGGGGGCCTATGGCTACACCTTC. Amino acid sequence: CASSIGGQGAYGYTF.

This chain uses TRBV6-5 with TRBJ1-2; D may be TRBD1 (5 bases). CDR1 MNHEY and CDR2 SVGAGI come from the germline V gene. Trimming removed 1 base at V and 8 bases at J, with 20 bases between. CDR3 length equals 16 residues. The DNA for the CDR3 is TGTGCCAGCAGTTACTTAATGGCAGGGCCCTTTGGGGGCTACACCTTC. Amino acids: CASSYLMAGPFGGYTF.

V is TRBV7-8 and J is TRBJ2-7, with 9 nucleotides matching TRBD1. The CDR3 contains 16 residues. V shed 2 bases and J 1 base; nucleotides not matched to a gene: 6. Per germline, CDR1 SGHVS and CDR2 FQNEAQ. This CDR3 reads CASSLSVTGGSYEQYF. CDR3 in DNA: TGTGCCAGCAGCTTAAGCGTGACAGGGGGTTCCTACGAGCAGTACTTC.

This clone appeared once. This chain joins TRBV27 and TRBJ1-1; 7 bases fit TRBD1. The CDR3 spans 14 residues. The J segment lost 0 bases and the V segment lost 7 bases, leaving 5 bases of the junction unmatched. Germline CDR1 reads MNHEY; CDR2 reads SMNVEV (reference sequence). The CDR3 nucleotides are TGTGCCAGCACGGGGCAGGGGGTGAACACTGAAGCTTTCTTT. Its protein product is CASTGQGVNTEAFF.

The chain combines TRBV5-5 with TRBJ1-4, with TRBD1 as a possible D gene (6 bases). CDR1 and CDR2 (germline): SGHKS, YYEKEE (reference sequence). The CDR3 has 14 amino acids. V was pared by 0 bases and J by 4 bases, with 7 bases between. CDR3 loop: CASSLGTVNEKLFF. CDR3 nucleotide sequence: TGTGCCAGCAGCTTGGGGACAGTTAATGAAAAACTGTTTTTT.

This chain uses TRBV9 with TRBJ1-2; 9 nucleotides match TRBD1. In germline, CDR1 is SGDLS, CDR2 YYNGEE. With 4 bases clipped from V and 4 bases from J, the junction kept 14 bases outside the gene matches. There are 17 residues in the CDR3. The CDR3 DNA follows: TGTGCCAGCAGCCTTACGGCGGGGGACAGGGAACTCTATGGCTACACCTTC. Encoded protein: CASSLTAGDRELYGYTF.

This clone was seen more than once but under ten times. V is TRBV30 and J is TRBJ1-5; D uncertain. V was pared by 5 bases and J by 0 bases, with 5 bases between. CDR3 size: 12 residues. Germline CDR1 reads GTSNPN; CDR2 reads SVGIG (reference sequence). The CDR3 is CAWGNSNQPQHF. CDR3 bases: TGTGCCTGGGGAAATAGCAATCAGCCCCAGCATTTT.

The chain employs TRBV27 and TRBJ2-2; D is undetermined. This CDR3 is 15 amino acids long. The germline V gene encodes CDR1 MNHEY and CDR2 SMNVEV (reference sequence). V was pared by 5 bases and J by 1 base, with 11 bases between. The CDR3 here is CASSLRTVNTGELFF. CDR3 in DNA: TGTGCCAGCAGTCTCCGGACGGTGAACACCGGGGAGCTGTTTTTT.

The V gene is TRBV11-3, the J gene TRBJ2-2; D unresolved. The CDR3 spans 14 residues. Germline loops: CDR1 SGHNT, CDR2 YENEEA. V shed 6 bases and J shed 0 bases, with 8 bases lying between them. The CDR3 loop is CASRPSTNTGELFF. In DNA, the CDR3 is TGTGCCAGCAGACCTTCTACGAACACCGGGGAGCTGTTTTTT.

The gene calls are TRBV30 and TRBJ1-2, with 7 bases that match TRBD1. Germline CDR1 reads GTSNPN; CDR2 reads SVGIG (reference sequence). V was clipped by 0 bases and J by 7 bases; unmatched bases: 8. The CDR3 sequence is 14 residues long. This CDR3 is CAWSVLRGRGGYTF. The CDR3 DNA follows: TGTGCCTGGAGTGTACTAAGGGGGCGCGGTGGCTACACCTTC.

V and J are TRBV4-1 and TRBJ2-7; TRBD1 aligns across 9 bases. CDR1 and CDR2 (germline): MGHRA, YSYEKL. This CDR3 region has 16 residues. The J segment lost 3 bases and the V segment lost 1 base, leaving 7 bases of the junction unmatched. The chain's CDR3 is CASSQAGTGRLYEQYF. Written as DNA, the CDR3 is TGCGCCAGCAGCCAAGCGGGGACAGGGAGACTCTACGAGCAGTACTTC.

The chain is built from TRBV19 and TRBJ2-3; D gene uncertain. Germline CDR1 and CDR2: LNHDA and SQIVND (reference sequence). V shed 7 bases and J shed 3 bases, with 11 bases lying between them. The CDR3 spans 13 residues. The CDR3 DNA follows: TGTGCCAGTATGGGCCTTGGAACAGATACGCAGTATTTT. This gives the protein CASMGLGTDTQYF.

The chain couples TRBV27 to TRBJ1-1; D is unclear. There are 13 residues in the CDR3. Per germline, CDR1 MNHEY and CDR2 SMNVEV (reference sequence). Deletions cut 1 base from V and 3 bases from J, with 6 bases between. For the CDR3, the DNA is TGTGCCAGCAGTTTATTCCCGTACACTGAAGCTTTCTTT. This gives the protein CASSLFPYTEAFF.

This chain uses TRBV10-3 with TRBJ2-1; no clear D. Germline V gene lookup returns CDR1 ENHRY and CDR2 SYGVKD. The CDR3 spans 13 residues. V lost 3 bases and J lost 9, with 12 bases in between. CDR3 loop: CAISDGPGSEQFF. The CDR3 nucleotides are TGTGCCATCAGTGATGGCCCGGGTTCTGAGCAGTTCTTC.

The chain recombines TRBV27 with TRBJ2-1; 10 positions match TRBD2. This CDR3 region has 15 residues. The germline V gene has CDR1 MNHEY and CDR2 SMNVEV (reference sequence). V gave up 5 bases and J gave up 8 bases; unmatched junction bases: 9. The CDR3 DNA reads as TGTGCCAGCAGTACCCCAAGCGGGGGGGCAGATGAGCAGTTCTTC. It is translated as CASSTPSGGADEQFF.